The 10 T cell receptor beta chains in this list originate from one sample, sequenced in a study of persistence of HIV-infected CD4 T cells. This nonspecific control used anti-CD3/anti-CD28 bead stimulation of CD4+ T cells. CD4+ T cells upregulating both CD40 ligand and CD69 were sorted as responding cells. This was the immunoSEQ version 4 assay in survey mode. The method was immunoSEQ multiplex PCR; TCRdb's version includes in-frame clones alone and lacks a portion of them. Among 43,000 or so clones listed, roughly nine tenths were seen once. No antigen has been identified for these receptors. Source: CD4+ T cells sorted from PBMCs after 18-hour stimulation, taken from a patient who received antiretroviral therapy. The origin of the receptors is an adult man with HIV who was CMV-seropositive.

This clone was observed a single time. J is TRBJ1-6 and V is TRBV5-6; a possible D gene is TRBD1 (6 bases). CDR1 is SGHDT and CDR2 is YYEEEE in the germline V gene. The CDR3 has 16 residues. The V end lost 1 base, the J end lost 6 bases, and 14 bases lay between the germline ends. The CDR3 reads CASSLSQGRANSPLHF. CDR3 nucleotide sequence: TGTGCCAGCAGCTTGTCCCAGGGGAGGGCTAATTCACCCCTCCACTTT.

This chain links TRBV28 with TRBJ2-1; D is unclear. The CDR3 is 15 amino acids. The V gene lost 2 bases and the J gene lost 0 bases, with 8 bases spanning the gap. Germline CDR1 is MDHEN and CDR2 is SYDVKM. The CDR3 here is CASSLVTVSYNEQFF. The DNA for the CDR3 is TGTGCCAGCAGTTTAGTTACGGTCTCCTACAATGAGCAGTTCTTC.

V and J are TRBV2 and TRBJ1-2; D gene ambiguous. The germline V gene encodes CDR1 SNHLY and CDR2 FYNNEI. The CDR3 covers 12 residues. V dropped 8 bases and J dropped 4 bases, with 11 bases sitting between them. CDR3 bases: TGTGCCAGCGGTGGCAGTTCCTATGGCTACACCTTC. Residues: CASGGSSYGYTF. Variable domain in full (rest from reference TRBV2 and TRBJ1-2): EPEVTQTPSHQVTQMGQEVILRCVPISNHLYFYWYRQILGQKVEFLVSFYNNEISEKSEIFDDQFSVERPDGSNFTLKIRSTKLEDSAMYFCASGGSSYGYTFGSGTRLTVV.

CDR3: CASSGGLSNTGELFF. In DNA form, the CDR3 reads TGCGCCAGCAGTGGGGGACTGTCGAACACCGGGGAGCTGTTTTTT. This chain uses TRBV10-1 with TRBJ2-2; perhaps TRBD2 as D (6 bases). Germline lookup yields CDR1 WNHNN and CDR2 SYGVQD (reference sequence). V dropped 4 bases and J dropped 0 bases, with 9 bases sitting between them. The CDR3 spans 15 residues.

A few counts support this clone. This sequence joins TRBV3-1 (or the pseudogene TRBV3-2) and TRBJ2-7; no firm D call. Germline V lookup: CDR1 LGHDT, CDR2 YNNKEL (reference sequence). The CDR3 sequence is 11 residues long. Trimming removed 1 base from V and 5 bases from J, with 3 bases in between. CDR3 residues: CASSQVHEQYF. The CDR3 nucleotides are TGTGCCAGCAGCCAAGTACACGAGCAGTACTTC.

This chain connects TRBV9 to TRBJ2-3; 8 bases map to TRBD2. CDR1 SGDLS and CDR2 YYNGEE come from the germline V gene. The ends lost 4 bases at V and 2 bases at J; junction bases unmatched: 6. The CDR3 runs to 15 residues. Written as DNA, the CDR3 is TGTGCCAGCAGCTCCCTTAGCGGGGCCACAGATACGCAGTATTTT. Protein product: CASSSLSGATDTQYF. Full variable domain (remainder filled in from reference TRBV9 and TRBJ2-3): DSGVTQTPKHLITATGQRVTLRCSPRSGDLSVYWYQQSLDQGLQFLIQYYNGEERAKGNILERFSAQQFPDLHSELNLSSLELGDSALYFCASSSLSGATDTQYFGPGTRLTVL.

The chain joins TRBV28 to TRBJ2-7; 8 bases fit TRBD1. In germline, CDR1 is MDHEN, CDR2 SYDVKM. The CDR3 consists of 14 residues. V dropped 2 bases and J dropped 7; count of bases not matched to a gene: 7. Here the CDR3 DNA reads TGTGCCAGCAGTTTAAGACAGGGGCCATGGGAGCAGTACTTC. Residues: CASSLRQGPWEQYF.

The gene calls are TRBV5-6 and TRBJ2-7; a weak D match, TRBD1 (6 bases). V shed 4 bases and J shed 0 bases, with 11 bases lying between them. Germline V gene lookup returns CDR1 SGHDT and CDR2 YYEEEE. This CDR3 spans 14 amino acids. This CDR3 reads CASSPTGSSYEQYF. CDR3 nucleotides: TGTGCCAGCAGCCCTACAGGGAGCTCCTACGAGCAGTACTTC.

To note about this clone: The same CDR3 arises from other DNA sequences in this sample as well. The chain links TRBV5-1 to TRBJ1-2; 7 bases match TRBD1. With V trimmed by 0 bases and J by 3 bases, 5 bases remained unmatched. Germline V gene lookup returns CDR1 SGHRS and CDR2 YFSETQ. This CDR3 comprises 15 residues. Here the CDR3 reads CASSLGQGRDYGYTF. CDR3 coding DNA: TGCGCCAGCAGCTTGGGACAGGGCAGGGACTATGGCTACACCTTC.

In DNA, the CDR3 is TGTGCCAGCAGCTTAGGGACAGGGACCACCGGGGAGCTGTTTTTT. Its protein is CASSLGTGTTGELFF. J is TRBJ2-2 and V is TRBV7-2; TRBD1 matches at 8 bases. This CDR3 comprises 15 residues. CDR1 and CDR2 (germline): SGHTA, FQGNSA. V gave up 1 base and J gave up 4 bases; unmatched junction bases: 2.